Each of the 24 T cell receptor beta chains below was sequenced from the same sample in a study of shared clonotypes between healthy human individuals. Here immunoSEQ multiplex PCR was the method, and the copy in TCRdb shows in-frame clones only, minus some. Of 1,100,000 or so clones in the sample, roughly 74% were seen once. Source material: memory CD4+ T cells from PBMCs. Subset of the sample: CD45RA-negative fraction. These receptors were obtained from a man aged 18 to 29 in good health. Some clones in this sample may be carry-over from other donors' samples.

This clone was detected only once. CDR3 bases: TGTGCCAGCATCCCTTCGGGGGGCCGGGGCACTGAAGCTTTCTTT. It specifies CASIPSGGRGTEAFF. This chain uses TRBV6-5 with TRBJ1-1, with a possible D match to TRBD1 (6 bases). Germline CDR1 and CDR2: MNHEY and SVGAGI. V shed 7 bases and J shed 4 bases, with 19 bases lying between them. The CDR3 totals 15 residues.

The CDR3 region is CAISAGSGGSQEQFF. Written as DNA, the CDR3 is TGTGCCATCAGTGCCGGTAGCGGGGGTTCCCAAGAGCAGTTCTTC. This chain uses TRBV10-3 with TRBJ2-1; 9 bases match TRBD2. Germline trimming cut 4 bases from V and 10 bases from J; bases unmatched to any gene: 11. Germline V gene sequence: CDR1 ENHRY, CDR2 SYGVKD. This CDR3 region has 15 residues.

The J gene is TRBJ2-7, the V gene TRBV7-3, with TRBD1 matching over 8 bases. Looked up from germline, CDR1 is SGHTA and CDR2 is FQGTGA. This CDR3 spans 14 amino acids. Unmatched junction bases numbered 4, after V lost 5 bases and J lost 1 base. CDR3 region: CASSPDRDSYEQYF. Here the CDR3 DNA reads TGTGCCAGCAGCCCGGACAGGGATTCCTACGAGCAGTACTTC.

V usage is TRBV4-1 and J usage is TRBJ2-6; 8 bases fit TRBD2. The germline V gene encodes CDR1 MGHRA and CDR2 YSYEKL. The CDR3 runs to 20 residues. The ends lost 2 bases at V and 0 bases at J; junction bases unmatched: 12. The CDR3 region has the DNA TGCGCCAGCAGCCAACGGGGGGAGCTAGCGGGTAACTCTGGGGCCAACGTCCTGACTTTC. It translates to CASSQRGELAGNSGANVLTF.

CDR3 nucleotides: TGTGCCAGCAGCCGCTCAGTTACAAACAATGAGCAGTTCTTC. It yields the protein CASSRSVTNNEQFF. The chain carries TRBV7-6 and TRBJ2-1; no definite D call. V shed 5 bases and J shed 5 bases, with 13 bases lying between them. Germline V CDR1 and CDR2: SGHVS, FNYEAQ. The CDR3 is 14 residues long.

This chain links TRBV6-1 with TRBJ2-7, with D unresolved. CDR3 size: 14 residues. Germline-derived CDR1 and CDR2 are MNHNS and SASEGT. V lost 6 bases, J lost 1 base, and 13 bases lay in between. The CDR3 protein is CASSATLRSYEQYF. The DNA for the CDR3 is TGTGCCAGCAGCGCGACACTACGGTCCTACGAGCAGTACTTC.

This clone was recorded a few times. The V gene is TRBV7-2, the J gene TRBJ1-1; 7 positions agree with TRBD1. Trimming cost V 5 bases and J 5 bases; bases outside gene matches: 5. This CDR3 region has 13 residues. Germline V gives CDR1 SGHTA, CDR2 FQGNSA. The DNA for the CDR3 is TGTGCCAGCAGCAGAGACAGGGAAACTGAAGCTTTCTTT. It encodes CASSRDRETEAFF. Supplemented by reference TRBV7-2 and TRBJ1-1, the full variable domain reads GAGVSQSPSNKVTEKGKDVELRCDPISGHTALYWYRQSLGQGLEFLIYFQGNSAPDKSGLPSDRFSAERTGGSVSTLTIQRTQQEDSAVYLCASSRDRETEAFFGQGTRLTVV.

This clone was picked up one time. V usage is TRBV19 and J usage is TRBJ2-3; D perhaps matches TRBD1 (5 bases). The CDR3 covers 16 residues. In germline, CDR1 is LNHDA, CDR2 SQIVND (reference sequence). V lost 8 bases and J lost 2, with 20 bases in between. The CDR3 loop reads CASSSMAGSTTDTQYF. CDR3 coding DNA: TGTGCCAGTTCTTCCATGGCAGGGTCAACCACAGATACGCAGTATTTT.

The chain carries TRBV5-1 and TRBJ2-7, with 13 positions matching TRBD2. This CDR3 comprises 16 residues. Per germline, CDR1 SGHRS and CDR2 YFSETQ. Trimming cost V 4 bases and J 0 bases; bases outside gene matches: 4. The CDR3: CASSRGLAGSSYEQYF. CDR3 in DNA: TGCGCCAGCAGCCGGGGACTAGCGGGAAGCTCCTACGAGCAGTACTTC.

The chain recombines TRBV18 with TRBJ2-2, with 9 bases matching TRBD1. Germline CDR1 is KGHSH and CDR2 is LQKENI. J gave up 4 bases and V 5 bases, and 5 bases lay outside the gene matches. The CDR3 sequence is 15 residues long. The CDR3 nucleotides read TGTGCCAGCTCAGCGGACAGGGGCGGCACCGGGGAGCTGTTTTTT. Protein product: CASSADRGGTGELFF.

The J gene is TRBJ1-5, the V gene TRBV2; D uncertain. Germline-derived CDR1 and CDR2 are SNHLY and FYNNEI. V was clipped by 1 base and J by 6 bases, with 13 bases between them. The CDR3 covers 15 residues. Here the CDR3 DNA reads TGTGCCAGCAGTGAAGAAGCTGGGGTGGGTCAGCCCCAGCATTTT. This codes for CASSEEAGVGQPQHF.

The chain couples TRBV29-1 to TRBJ2-5; D is uncertain. Deletions cut 5 bases from V and 2 bases from J, with 9 bases between. The CDR3 is 12 residues long. CDR1 is SQVTM, CDR2 ANQGSEA, per germline. DNA of the CDR3: TGCAGCGTTTTAATCCAGCAAGAGACCCAGTACTTC. As protein: CSVLIQQETQYF.

This clone was seen ten or more times. The chain has TRBV13 and TRBJ2-1, with TRBD2 as a possible D gene (6 bases). The germline CDR1 and CDR2 sequences are PRHDT and FYEKMQ (reference sequence). The V end was cut by 0 bases, the J end by 8 bases, with 11 bases between. This CDR3 spans 14 amino acids. The CDR3 here is CASSLGRREDEQFF. DNA of the CDR3: TGTGCCAGCAGCTTAGGCAGGAGGGAGGATGAGCAGTTCTTC.

The CDR3 protein is CASSVQGMNTEAFF. Here the CDR3 DNA reads TGTGCCAGCAGCGTTCAGGGGATGAACACTGAAGCTTTCTTT. The J gene is TRBJ1-1, the V gene TRBV9; possible D gene TRBD1, 6 bases. CDR3 size: 14 residues. V gave up 2 bases and J gave up 0 bases, with 8 bases separating them. The germline CDR1 and CDR2 sequences are SGDLS and YYNGEE.

This clone is a singleton in its sample. This could be a read error, since a much larger clone is one nucleotide away. Other DNA sequences of this sample code for an identical CDR3. The chain recombines TRBV4-2 with TRBJ2-5; 9 bases are a match to TRBD2. Germline V gives CDR1 LGHNA, CDR2 YNFKEQ. The length of the CDR3 is 16 residues. CDR3 in DNA: TGTGCTAGCAGCCAAGGGGTAGCGGGAGCCCAAGAGACCCAGTACTTC. Translation: CASSQGVAGAQETQYF.

The V and J genes are TRBV11-2 and TRBJ2-2; no clear D gene. CDR3 length equals 14 residues. Germline assignment: CDR1 SGHAT and CDR2 FQNNGV. The V and J ends lost 11 bases and 1 base respectively, with 14 bases between them. Here the CDR3 DNA reads TGTGCCGCTACTCGGGCAATGAACACCGGGGAGCTGTTTTTT. This encodes CAATRAMNTGELFF.

The chain is built from TRBV18 and TRBJ2-3, with D possibly being TRBD2 (6 bases). The CDR3 has 15 residues. Germline CDR1 reads KGHSH; CDR2 reads LQKENI. V was clipped by 2 bases and J by 3 bases, with 12 bases between them. The CDR3 loop is CASSPTLASTDTQYF. The CDR3 region has the DNA TGTGCCAGCTCACCAACCCTAGCGTCAACAGATACGCAGTATTTT.

The genes are TRBV5-1 and TRBJ1-1; a possible D gene is TRBD1 (5 bases). The germline gives CDR1 SGHRS, CDR2 YFSETQ. V was clipped by 2 bases and J by 4 bases, with 15 bases between them. The CDR3 is made up of 15 amino acids. Here the CDR3 DNA reads TGCGCCAGCAGCTTCCGGACCGGCGGGGGCACTGAAGCTTTCTTT. Translating it yields CASSFRTGGGTEAFF.

The chain is built from TRBV4-3 and TRBJ1-2; D unclear. Germline CDR1 reads LGHNA; CDR2 reads YSLEER. The V end lost 0 bases, the J end lost 4 bases, and 9 bases lay between the germline ends. The CDR3 is 14 amino acids. The CDR3 region is CASSQDVPTYGYTF. CDR3 DNA: TGCGCCAGCAGCCAAGATGTACCAACCTATGGCTACACCTTC.

The table lists this clone with a count of one. The chain links TRBV5-1 to TRBJ1-2; maybe TRBD1 (5 bases). The ends were cut back, 4 bases at V and 1 base at J, with 17 bases in the middle. From germline, CDR1 is SGHRS and CDR2 YFSETQ. The CDR3 is 16 residues long. The CDR3 bases are TGCGCCAGCAGCCTAACCCAAACAGACAGTAACTATGGCTACACCTTC. It codes for CASSLTQTDSNYGYTF.

The chain carries TRBV30 and TRBJ2-2; D remains unclear. The germline V gene has CDR1 GTSNPN and CDR2 SVGIG (reference sequence). This CDR3 has 13 amino acids. V gave up 5 bases and J gave up 0 bases, with 7 bases separating them. CDR3 in DNA: TGTGCCTGGGGTCTACCGAACACCGGGGAGCTGTTTTTT. It translates to CAWGLPNTGELFF.

Concerning this clone: Other DNA sequences in the same sample also yield this CDR3. The chain links TRBV5-1 to TRBJ1-1; a weak D match, TRBD1 (6 bases). V lost 4 bases and J 1 base, leaving 8 bases between the germline ends. The CDR3 runs 13 residues. Germline V lookup: CDR1 SGHRS, CDR2 YFSETQ. CDR3 DNA sequence: TGCGCCAGCAGCGGGGGCCGGAACACTGAAGCTTTCTTT. Translating gives CASSGGRNTEAFF. Based on the CDR3 plus reference TRBV5-1 and TRBJ1-1, the full variable domain is KAGVTQTPRYLIKTRGQQVTLSCSPISGHRSVSWYQQTPGQGLQFLFEYFSETQRNKGNFPGRFSGRQFSNSRSEMNVSTLELGDSALYLCASSGGRNTEAFFGQGTRLTVV.

This chain connects TRBV13 to TRBJ1-5; D gene unclear. Germline lookup yields CDR1 PRHDT and CDR2 FYEKMQ (reference sequence). Trimming left V 4 bases short and J 0 bases short, with 7 bases between. The CDR3 runs 14 residues. DNA for the CDR3: TGTGCCAGCAGCTGGCGGAATAGCAATCAGCCCCAGCATTTT. The encoded protein is CASSWRNSNQPQHF.

To note about this clone: Other DNA sequences of this sample code for an identical CDR3. V and J are TRBV18 and TRBJ2-5; D remains unclear. The CDR3 has 13 amino acids. CDR1 and CDR2 (germline): KGHSH, LQKENI. V lost 2 bases, J lost 2 bases, and 6 bases lay in between. The CDR3 DNA sequence: TGTGCCAGCTCACCAGGCACACAAGAGACCCAGTACTTC. Translated, it gives CASSPGTQETQYF.